The clone carrying this TCR beta chain was picked up a small number of times. What it recognizes is unknown. Repertoires were generated with immunoSEQ multiplex PCR, while TCRdb's copy carries only in-frame clones and drops some. The sample gives 90,000 to 120,000 clones, 82% of which show up once; roughly 6.3% is in the top ten. Every patient had mismatch repair deficiency by PCR or immunohistochemistry. TCRs were sequenced from a few patients responding to pembrolizumab. V was trimmed by 7 bases and J by 5 bases, leaving 12 bases between them. This CDR3 is 11 amino acids long. Germline V gene sequence: CDR1 SQVTM, CDR2 ANQGSEA. This sample was taken from a study of PD-1 blockade in mismatch repair-deficient tumors. Broader study findings: After pembrolizumab, tumor-resident clones rose rapidly, then generally contracted before radiologic responses.

V and J are TRBV29-1 and TRBJ2-7; D is unclear. This clonotype was sampled from an adult with mismatch repair-deficient cancer. This specimen consisted of peripheral blood, obtained about eight months after starting pembrolizumab. DNA for the CDR3: TGCAGCGGTCAAGTTCGCGACGAGCAGTACTTC. This translates into CSGQVRDEQYF.